Each of the 30 T cell receptor beta chains below was sequenced from the same sample in a study of blood T cell repertoires in COVID-19. Some clones are missing from TCRdb's copy, which holds only in-frame ones; the method was immunoSEQ multiplex PCR. The repertoire holds roughly 570,000 clones, with about 89% as singletons. The sequencing input was peripheral blood. The receptors shown here come from a woman in her forties or fifties with COVID-19, enrolled during active disease.

This rearrangement joins TRBV24-1 to TRBJ2-3, with TRBD2 identical over 12 bases. The CDR3 is 16 amino acids. Germline values: CDR1 KGHDR, CDR2 SFDVKD. Trimming cost V 7 bases and J 11 bases; bases outside gene matches: 15. In DNA form, the CDR3 reads TGTGCCACCAGCACCACTAGCGGGGGGCTAGGGGAGGAGCAGTATTTT. Protein: CATSTTSGGLGEEQYF.

As concerns this clone: This sample includes further DNA sequences coding for the same CDR3. The rearrangement links TRBV12-3 or TRBV12-4 to TRBJ1-1; D might be TRBD1 (5 bases). V gave up 1 base and J gave up 4 bases, with 7 bases separating them. This CDR3 region has 13 residues. CDR3 sequence reads: CASSLDGGTEAFF. CDR3 sequence (DNA): TGTGCCAGCAGTTTAGACGGGGGCACTGAAGCTTTCTTT.

This clone was seen a handful of times. Other DNA sequences in the same sample also yield this CDR3. The V call is TRBV6-1, the J call TRBJ1-5; D is unclear. Germline lookup yields CDR1 MNHNS and CDR2 SASEGT. V was shortened by 1 base and J by 5 bases, with 6 bases between the two germline ends. This CDR3 region has 13 residues. As DNA, the CDR3 is TGTGCCAGCAGTGAAGGGGCTTATCAGCCCCAGCATTTT. Translated: CASSEGAYQPQHF.

This chain links TRBV7-6 with TRBJ2-7; possible D gene TRBD1, 6 bases. CDR1 and CDR2 (germline): SGHVS, FNYEAQ. The ends were cut back, 6 bases at V and 0 bases at J, with 12 bases in the middle. The CDR3 loop spans 14 amino acids. This chain's CDR3 is CASSKDRFSYEQYF. In DNA, the CDR3 is TGTGCCAGCAGTAAGGACAGATTCTCCTACGAGCAGTACTTC.

J is TRBJ1-1 and V is TRBV24-1, with 9 positions matching TRBD1. V was pared by 2 bases and J by 5 bases, with 8 bases of the junction left unmatched. The CDR3 length is 16 residues. Germline CDR1 KGHDR, CDR2 SFDVKD. CDR3 amino acids: CATSDSSGTGSTEAFF. The CDR3 DNA reads as TGTGCCACCAGTGATTCTTCCGGGACAGGGTCGACTGAAGCTTTCTTT.

The chain recombines TRBV4-1 with TRBJ1-3; D is uncertain. Germline V CDR1 and CDR2: MGHRA, YSYEKL. V gave up 5 bases and J gave up 4 bases, with 9 bases separating them. The CDR3 has 13 residues. The CDR3 region has the DNA TGCGCCAGCAGCTCCTCGACAGGAAACACCATATATTTT. Residues: CASSSSTGNTIYF.

This clone is a singleton in its sample. The chain employs TRBV6-5 and TRBJ1-1; D not certain. V lost 7 bases and J lost 1, with 10 bases in between. Germline CDR1 is MNHEY and CDR2 is SVGAGI. This CDR3 has 13 amino acids. CDR3 bases: TGTGCCAGCAATCGGGAAGCGAACACTGAAGCTTTCTTT. Its protein is CASNREANTEAFF.

J is TRBJ2-3 and V is TRBV6-1; 8 positions match TRBD2. Germline values: CDR1 MNHNS, CDR2 SASEGT. The J segment lost 8 bases and the V segment lost 1 base, leaving 5 bases of the junction unmatched. The CDR3 extends over 14 amino acids. CDR3 region: CASSEGGLDPTQYF. CDR3 bases: TGTGCCAGCAGTGAAGGGGGACTAGATCCTACGCAGTATTTT.

The chain couples TRBV2 to TRBJ1-2; TRBD1 matches at 7 bases. Looked up from germline, CDR1 is SNHLY and CDR2 is FYNNEI. The CDR3 consists of 18 residues. Trimming removed 3 bases from V and 0 bases from J; junction bases left unmatched: 13. For the CDR3, the DNA is TGTGCCAGCAGTGAGCCGGGGGACAGAACCCCAACTAACTATGGCTACACCTTC. Amino acid sequence: CASSEPGDRTPTNYGYTF.

The chain uses TRBV29-1 and TRBJ2-7; TRBD1 agrees at 11 bases. After removal of 4 bases from V and 2 bases from J, the junction contained 4 bases not matched to a gene. Germline V gene data show CDR1 as SQVTM and CDR2 as ANQGSEA. The CDR3 is 14 residues long. The CDR3 spells CSVVGQGVPYEQYF. In DNA, the CDR3 is TGCAGCGTTGTGGGACAGGGGGTACCCTACGAGCAGTACTTC.

The V and J genes are TRBV28 and TRBJ2-7, with D maybe TRBD1 (6 bases). CDR3 length: 15 residues. V was pared by 5 bases and J by 2 bases, with 16 bases between. Germline values: CDR1 MDHEN, CDR2 SYDVKM. Written as DNA, the CDR3 is TGTGCCAGCAGTCGTCCCAGGGGAGCCCCCTACGAGCAGTACTTC. It encodes CASSRPRGAPYEQYF.

This clone was counted a few times. The chain combines TRBV2 with TRBJ1-1; D is uncertain. V lost 3 bases to trimming and J lost 10 bases, with 9 bases between them. Germline CDR1 is SNHLY and CDR2 is FYNNEI. The length of the CDR3 is 11 residues. CDR3 coding DNA: TGTGCCAGCAGTGAGCGGGAAGGAGCTTTCTTT. The encoded protein is CASSEREGAFF.

The chain recombines TRBV18 with TRBJ2-2; 9 bases fit TRBD1. This CDR3 contains 16 residues. V shed 3 bases and J 6 bases; nucleotides not matched to a gene: 8. Germline V gene sequence: CDR1 KGHSH, CDR2 LQKENI. In DNA, the CDR3 is TGTGCCAGCTCACCGCGGGACAGGGATCACGCCGGGGAGCTGTTTTTT. It encodes CASSPRDRDHAGELFF.

V is TRBV28 and J is TRBJ1-5; D gene unclear. Germline V gene data show CDR1 as MDHEN and CDR2 as SYDVKM. The CDR3 runs 12 residues. V shed 6 bases and J shed 6 bases, with 9 bases lying between them. CDR3 sequence reads: CASSGLRQPQHF. The CDR3 DNA sequence: TGTGCCAGCAGCGGACTACGTCAGCCCCAGCATTTT.

V gene TRBV6-5 combines with J gene TRBJ1-1; no definite D call. The CDR3 covers 14 residues. Per germline, CDR1 MNHEY and CDR2 SVGAGI. Trimming removed 7 bases from V and 4 bases from J, with 16 bases in between. The CDR3 sequence is CASIKPGSGTEAFF. The DNA for the CDR3 is TGTGCCAGCATAAAGCCCGGGTCTGGCACTGAAGCTTTCTTT.

About this clone itself: Within the sample, other DNA sequences also encode this same CDR3. J is TRBJ2-6 and V is TRBV3-1 (or the pseudogene TRBV3-2); D uncertain. The CDR3 is made up of 15 amino acids. CDR1 and CDR2 (germline): LGHDT, YNNKEL (reference sequence). V dropped 0 bases and J dropped 0 bases, with 3 bases sitting between them. The CDR3 coding sequence is TGTGCCAGCAGCCAAGACTCCTCTGGGGCCAACGTCCTGACTTTC. As protein: CASSQDSSGANVLTF.

The CDR3 loop is CASLHRDRGLISTDTQYF. CDR3 coding DNA: TGTGCCAGCCTTCACCGGGACAGGGGGCTAATTAGCACAGATACGCAGTATTTT. V is TRBV21-1 and J is TRBJ2-3; the table's D call, TRBD1, has no DNA check behind it. TRBV21-1 counts as a pseudogene. The CDR3 has 18 amino acids.

This chain joins TRBV5-1 and TRBJ2-3; TRBD1 matches 9 bases. Germline V lookup: CDR1 SGHRS, CDR2 YFSETQ. The CDR3 consists of 16 residues. Trimming removed 0 bases from V and 5 bases from J; junction bases left unmatched: 7. The CDR3 DNA follows: TGCGCCAGCAGCTTGGCCGCGGGACAGGGCCTAGATACGCAGTATTTT. The encoded protein is CASSLAAGQGLDTQYF.

The rearrangement uses TRBV30 and TRBJ1-2, with 7 bases fitting TRBD1. Germline lookup yields CDR1 GTSNPN and CDR2 SVGIG (reference sequence). The CDR3 has 12 residues. The DNA of the CDR3 is TGTGCTTCAACTGGGACAGTATATGGCTACACCTTC. This sequence encodes CASTGTVYGYTF. Complete variable domain (other parts from reference TRBV30 and TRBJ1-2): SQTIHQWPATLVQPVGSPLSLECTVEGTSNPNLYWYRQAAGRGLQLLFYSVGIGQISSEVPQNLSASRPQDRQFILSSKKLLLSDSGFYLCASTGTVYGYTFGSGTRLTVV.

CDR3 nucleotide sequence: TGTGCCAGCAGCTCATTCGGGGGCAGACAGGGATCGAACACCGGGGAGCTGTTTTTT. The encoded protein is CASSSFGGRQGSNTGELFF. The chain uses TRBV11-2 and TRBJ2-2; D is possibly TRBD1 (7 bases). The CDR3 is 19 residues long. Trimming cost V 4 bases and J 0 bases, with 21 bases left between them. In germline, CDR1 is SGHAT, CDR2 FQNNGV.

Remarks on this clone: This sample also contains other DNA sequences that code for the same CDR3. The genes are TRBV30 and TRBJ1-2, with D unclear. Germline-derived CDR1 and CDR2 are GTSNPN and SVGIG (reference sequence). There are 12 residues in the CDR3. Trimming shortened V by 0 bases and J by 5 bases, and 7 bases separated the two germline ends. The CDR3 region is CAWSVGGYGYTF. The CDR3 DNA reads as TGTGCCTGGAGTGTAGGCGGTTATGGCTACACCTTC.

The genes are TRBV10-3 and TRBJ2-5; 9 positions agree with TRBD1. CDR1 is ENHRY and CDR2 is SYGVKD in the germline V gene. The CDR3 spans 15 residues. V lost 4 bases to trimming and J lost 3 bases; unmatched junction nucleotides: 6. The CDR3 DNA reads as TGTGCCATCAGTGGGGACAGGGCGGGTGAAGAGACCCAGTACTTC. This codes for CAISGDRAGEETQYF.

This clone is a singleton in its sample. This chain joins TRBV12-3 or TRBV12-4 and TRBJ2-2; D is uncertain. Trimming took 6 bases from V and 2 from J, leaving 4 bases between them. There are 12 residues in the CDR3. The CDR3 region is CASSFNTGELFF. The CDR3 DNA reads as TGTGCCAGCAGCTTCAACACCGGGGAGCTGTTTTTT.

The CDR3 coding sequence is TGTGCCAGCAGTTTAGGGGGGGCGCGGTACTTC. This translates into CASSLGGARYF. V gene TRBV28 combines with J gene TRBJ2-4, with D possibly TRBD2 on 7 matching bases. This CDR3 region has 11 residues. Trimming took off 2 bases at V and 15 bases at J, with 11 bases between the two ends. Germline V gene sequence: CDR1 MDHEN, CDR2 SYDVKM.

The chain combines TRBV5-6 with TRBJ2-7; D is perhaps TRBD1 (5 bases). CDR1 SGHDT and CDR2 YYEEEE come from the germline V gene. The length of the CDR3 is 14 residues. V lost 3 bases to trimming and J lost 0 bases, with 10 bases between them. The CDR3 region is CASSSTASSYEQYF. The CDR3 coding sequence is TGTGCCAGCAGCTCGACAGCTAGCTCCTACGAGCAGTACTTC.

The V gene is TRBV11-2, the J gene TRBJ1-2; D might be TRBD1 (6 bases). The V gene lost 3 bases and the J gene lost 7 bases, with 18 bases spanning the gap. Germline CDR1 SGHAT, CDR2 FQNNGV. This CDR3 has 15 amino acids. The CDR3 nucleotides are TGTGCCAGCAGCTTGGGGGAACAGGGTGGTGGTGGCTACACCTTC. Translation: CASSLGEQGGGGYTF.

This sequence joins TRBV5-8 and TRBJ2-7; 7 bases match TRBD1. V was clipped by 4 bases and J by 0 bases; unmatched bases: 7. Germline V lookup: CDR1 SGHTS, CDR2 YDEGEE. The length of the CDR3 is 15 residues. The CDR3 sequence: CASSKDRIYSYEQYF. CDR3 nucleotide sequence: TGTGCCAGCAGCAAGGACAGGATATACTCCTACGAGCAGTACTTC.

The chain carries TRBV6-4 and TRBJ1-2, with 7 bases identical to TRBD1. CDR1 is MRHNA and CDR2 is SNTAGT in the germline V gene. Trimming took 1 base from V and 1 from J; bases not matched to a gene: 6. This CDR3 spans 16 amino acids. CDR3 amino acids: CASSDFPGQSNYGYTF. The CDR3 bases are TGTGCCAGCAGTGACTTTCCGGGACAGAGTAACTATGGCTACACCTTC.

The rearrangement links TRBV19 to TRBJ1-2, with 7 nucleotides matching TRBD1. Per germline, CDR1 LNHDA and CDR2 SQIVND (reference sequence). With V trimmed by 8 bases and J by 4 bases, 10 bases remained unmatched. The CDR3 contains 14 residues. CDR3 residues: CASFTPGQTYGYTF. The CDR3 DNA sequence: TGTGCCAGTTTTACACCGGGACAGACCTATGGCTACACCTTC.

The chain uses TRBV5-6 and TRBJ1-1, with D possibly being TRBD1 (5 bases). The CDR3 is 14 residues long. Between the trimmed V and J ends, which lost 3 bases and 5 bases, there was a span of 14 bases. Germline V lookup: CDR1 SGHDT, CDR2 YYEEEE. The DNA for the CDR3 is TGTGCCAGCAGCTGGGGCCTTGGAGGGACTGAAGCTTTCTTT. It yields the protein CASSWGLGGTEAFF. The variable domain in full, with the rest retrieved from reference TRBV5-6 and TRBJ1-1, is DAGVTQSPTHLIKTRGQQVTLRCSPKSGHDTVSWYQQALGQGPQFIFQYYEEEERQRGNFPDRFSGHQFPNYSSELNVNALLLGDSALYLCASSWGLGGTEAFFGQGTRLTVV.